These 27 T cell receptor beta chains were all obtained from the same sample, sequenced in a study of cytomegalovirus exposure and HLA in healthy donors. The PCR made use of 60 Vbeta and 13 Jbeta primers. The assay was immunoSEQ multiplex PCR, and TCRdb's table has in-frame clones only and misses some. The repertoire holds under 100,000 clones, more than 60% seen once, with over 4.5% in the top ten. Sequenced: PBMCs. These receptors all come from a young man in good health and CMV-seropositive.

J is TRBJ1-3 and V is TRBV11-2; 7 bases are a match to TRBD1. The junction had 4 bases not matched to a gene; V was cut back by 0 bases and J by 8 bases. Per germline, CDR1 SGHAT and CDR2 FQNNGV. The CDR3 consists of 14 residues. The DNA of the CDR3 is TGTGCCAGCAGCTTAGAAGGGGGCTGGGACACCATATATTTT. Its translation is CASSLEGGWDTIYF. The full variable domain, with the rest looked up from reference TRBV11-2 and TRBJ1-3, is EAGVAQSPRYKIIEKRQSVAFWCNPISGHATLYWYQQILGQGPKLLIQFQNNGVVDDSQLPKDRFSAERLKGVDSTLKIQPAKLEDSAVYLCASSLEGGWDTIYFGEGSWLTVV.

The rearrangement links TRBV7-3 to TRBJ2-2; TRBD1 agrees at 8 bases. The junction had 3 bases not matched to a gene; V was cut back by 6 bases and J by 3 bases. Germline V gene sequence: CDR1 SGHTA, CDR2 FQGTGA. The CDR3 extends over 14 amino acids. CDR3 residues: CASRTGVHTGELFF. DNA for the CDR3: TGTGCCAGCAGGACAGGGGTTCACACCGGGGAGCTGTTTTTT.

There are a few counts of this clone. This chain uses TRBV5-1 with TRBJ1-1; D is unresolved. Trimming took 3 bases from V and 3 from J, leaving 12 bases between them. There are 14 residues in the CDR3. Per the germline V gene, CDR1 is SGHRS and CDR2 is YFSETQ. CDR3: CASSWSDTYTEAFF. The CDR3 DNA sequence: TGCGCCAGCAGCTGGAGCGATACATACACTGAAGCTTTCTTT.

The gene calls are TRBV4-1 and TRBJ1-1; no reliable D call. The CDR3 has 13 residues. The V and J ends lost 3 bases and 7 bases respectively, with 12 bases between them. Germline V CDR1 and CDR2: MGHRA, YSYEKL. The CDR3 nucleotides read TGCGCCAGCAGCCACCCGAGGAGGGTTGAAGCTTTCTTT. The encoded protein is CASSHPRRVEAFF.

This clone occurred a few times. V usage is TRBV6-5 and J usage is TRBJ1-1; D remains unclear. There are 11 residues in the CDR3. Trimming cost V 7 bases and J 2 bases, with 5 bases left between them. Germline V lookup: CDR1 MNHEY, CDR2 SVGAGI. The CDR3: CASIVNTEAFF. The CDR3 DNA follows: TGTGCCAGCATAGTCAACACTGAAGCTTTCTTT.

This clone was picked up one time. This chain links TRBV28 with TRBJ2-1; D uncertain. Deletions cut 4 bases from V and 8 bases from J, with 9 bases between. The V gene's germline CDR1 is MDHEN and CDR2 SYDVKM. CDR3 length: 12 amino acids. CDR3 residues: CASSYSRDEQFF. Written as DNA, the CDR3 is TGTGCCAGCAGTTACTCTCGGGATGAGCAGTTCTTC.

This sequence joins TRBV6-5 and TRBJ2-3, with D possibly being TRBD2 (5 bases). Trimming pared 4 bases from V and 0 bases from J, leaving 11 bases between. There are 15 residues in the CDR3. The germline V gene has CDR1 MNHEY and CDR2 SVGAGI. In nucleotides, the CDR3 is TGTGCCAGCAGTTCAGGACTTGTTAGCACAGATACGCAGTATTTT. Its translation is CASSSGLVSTDTQYF.

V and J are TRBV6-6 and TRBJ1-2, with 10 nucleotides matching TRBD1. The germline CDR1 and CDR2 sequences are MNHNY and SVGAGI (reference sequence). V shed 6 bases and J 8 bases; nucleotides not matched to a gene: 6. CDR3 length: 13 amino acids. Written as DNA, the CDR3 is TGTGCCAGCAGCCACGAGGGACAGGGGGGCTACACCTTC. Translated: CASSHEGQGGYTF.

As DNA, the CDR3 is TGTGCCAGCAGTGGGGGCGAAGAGACCCAGTACTTC. Translation gives CASSGGEETQYF. This rearrangement joins TRBV28 to TRBJ2-5; D is possibly TRBD1 (6 bases). The V gene lost 5 bases and the J gene lost 3 bases, with 7 bases spanning the gap. The CDR3 extends over 12 amino acids. Germline CDR1 reads MDHEN; CDR2 reads SYDVKM.

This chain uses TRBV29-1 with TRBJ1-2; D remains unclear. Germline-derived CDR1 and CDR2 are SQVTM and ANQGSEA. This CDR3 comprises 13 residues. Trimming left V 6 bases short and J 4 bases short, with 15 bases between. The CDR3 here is CSVPEGGIYGYTF. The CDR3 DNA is TGCAGCGTCCCCGAGGGCGGAATCTATGGCTACACCTTC.

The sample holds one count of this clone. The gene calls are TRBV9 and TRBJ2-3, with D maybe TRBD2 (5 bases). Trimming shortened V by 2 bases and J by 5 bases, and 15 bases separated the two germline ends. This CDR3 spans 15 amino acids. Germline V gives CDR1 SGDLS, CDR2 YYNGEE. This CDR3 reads CASSVSFAREDTQYF. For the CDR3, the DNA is TGTGCCAGCAGCGTGAGTTTTGCGAGGGAAGATACGCAGTATTTT.

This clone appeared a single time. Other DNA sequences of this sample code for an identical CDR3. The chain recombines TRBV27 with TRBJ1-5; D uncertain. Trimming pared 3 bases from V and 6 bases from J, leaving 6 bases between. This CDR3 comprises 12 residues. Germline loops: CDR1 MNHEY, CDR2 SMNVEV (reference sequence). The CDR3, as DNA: TGTGCCAGCAGTTTTTCAGGTCAGCCCCAGCATTTT. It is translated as CASSFSGQPQHF.

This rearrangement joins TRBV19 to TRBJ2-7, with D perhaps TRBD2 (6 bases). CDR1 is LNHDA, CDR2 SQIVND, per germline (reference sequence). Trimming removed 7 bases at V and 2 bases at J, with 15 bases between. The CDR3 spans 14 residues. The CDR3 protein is CASTLSWGAYEQYF. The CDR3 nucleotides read TGTGCCAGTACCTTATCCTGGGGGGCCTACGAGCAGTACTTC.

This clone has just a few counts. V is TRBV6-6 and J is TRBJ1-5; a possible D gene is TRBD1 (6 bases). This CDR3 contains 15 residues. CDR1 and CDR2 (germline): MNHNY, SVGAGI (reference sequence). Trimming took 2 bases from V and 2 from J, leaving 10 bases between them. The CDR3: CASSYPNRGNQPQHF. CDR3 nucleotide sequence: TGTGCCAGCAGTTACCCTAACAGGGGCAATCAGCCCCAGCATTTT.

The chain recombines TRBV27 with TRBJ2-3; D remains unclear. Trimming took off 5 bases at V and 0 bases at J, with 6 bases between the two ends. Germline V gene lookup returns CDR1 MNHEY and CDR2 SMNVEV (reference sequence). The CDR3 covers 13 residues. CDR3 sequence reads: CASSILSTDTQYF. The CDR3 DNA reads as TGTGCCAGCAGTATACTTAGCACAGATACGCAGTATTTT.

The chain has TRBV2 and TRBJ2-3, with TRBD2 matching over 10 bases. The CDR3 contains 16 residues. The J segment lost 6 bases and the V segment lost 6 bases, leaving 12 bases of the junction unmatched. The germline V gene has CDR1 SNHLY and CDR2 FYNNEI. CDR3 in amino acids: CASRRTSGAPGDTQYF. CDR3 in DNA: TGTGCCAGCAGGAGGACTAGCGGAGCGCCGGGGGATACGCAGTATTTT.

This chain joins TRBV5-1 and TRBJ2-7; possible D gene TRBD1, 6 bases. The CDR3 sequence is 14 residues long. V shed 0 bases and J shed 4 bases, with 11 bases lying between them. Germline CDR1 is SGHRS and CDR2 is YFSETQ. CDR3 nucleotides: TGCGCCAGCAGCTTGGTTCAGGGGTCGTACGAGCAGTACTTC. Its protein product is CASSLVQGSYEQYF.

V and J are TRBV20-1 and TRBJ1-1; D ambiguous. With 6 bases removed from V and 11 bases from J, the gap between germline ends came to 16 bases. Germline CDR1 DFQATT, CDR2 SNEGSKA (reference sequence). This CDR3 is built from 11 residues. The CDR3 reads CSATGRGRAFF. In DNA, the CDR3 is TGCAGTGCAACCGGACGGGGAAGGGCTTTCTTT.

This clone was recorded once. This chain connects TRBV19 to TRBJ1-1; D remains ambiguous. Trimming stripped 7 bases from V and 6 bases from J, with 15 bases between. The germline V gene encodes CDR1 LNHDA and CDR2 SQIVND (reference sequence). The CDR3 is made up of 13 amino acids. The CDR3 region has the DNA TGTGCCAGTACCTACGGAGGTAGTGCTGAAGCTTTCTTT. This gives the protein CASTYGGSAEAFF.

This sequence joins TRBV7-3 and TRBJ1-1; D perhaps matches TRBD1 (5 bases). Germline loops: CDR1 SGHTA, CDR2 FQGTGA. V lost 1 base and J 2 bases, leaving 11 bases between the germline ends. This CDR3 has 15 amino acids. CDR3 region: CASSLNAGPNTEAFF. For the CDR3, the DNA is TGTGCCAGCAGCTTAAATGCAGGGCCAAACACTGAAGCTTTCTTT.

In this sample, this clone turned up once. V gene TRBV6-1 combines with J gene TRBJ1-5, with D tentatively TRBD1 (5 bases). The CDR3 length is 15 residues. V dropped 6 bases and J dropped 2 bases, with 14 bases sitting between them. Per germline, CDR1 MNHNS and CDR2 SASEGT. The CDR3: CASSHWTFRNQPQHF. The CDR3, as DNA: TGTGCCAGCAGCCACTGGACATTTCGCAATCAGCCCCAGCATTTT.

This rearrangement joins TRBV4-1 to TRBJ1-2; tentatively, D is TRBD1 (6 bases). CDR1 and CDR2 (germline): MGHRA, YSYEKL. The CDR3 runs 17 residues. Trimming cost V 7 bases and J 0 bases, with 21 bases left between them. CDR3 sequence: CASTAMSRTASNYGYTF. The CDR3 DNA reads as TGCGCCAGCACCGCAATGAGCAGGACAGCGTCTAACTATGGCTACACCTTC.

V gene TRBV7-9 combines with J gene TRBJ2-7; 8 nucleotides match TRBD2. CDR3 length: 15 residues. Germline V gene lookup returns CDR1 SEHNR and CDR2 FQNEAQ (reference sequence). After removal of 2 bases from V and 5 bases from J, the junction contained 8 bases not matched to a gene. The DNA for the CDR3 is TGTGCCAGCAGCTTACAAAGCGGGAGTCTCGACGAGCAGTACTTC. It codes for CASSLQSGSLDEQYF.

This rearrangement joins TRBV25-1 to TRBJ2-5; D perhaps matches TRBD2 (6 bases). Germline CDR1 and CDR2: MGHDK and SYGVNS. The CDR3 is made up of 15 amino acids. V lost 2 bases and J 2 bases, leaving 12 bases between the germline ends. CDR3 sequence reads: CASSEAGGPQETQYF. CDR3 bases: TGTGCCAGCAGTGAAGCTGGAGGGCCGCAAGAGACCCAGTACTTC.

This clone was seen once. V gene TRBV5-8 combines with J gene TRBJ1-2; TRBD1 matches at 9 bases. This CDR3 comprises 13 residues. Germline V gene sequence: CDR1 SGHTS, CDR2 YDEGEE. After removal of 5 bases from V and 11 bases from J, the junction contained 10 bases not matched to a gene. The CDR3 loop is CASRRSGTGKYTF. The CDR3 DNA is TGTGCCAGCAGGAGGTCCGGGACAGGGAAATACACCTTC. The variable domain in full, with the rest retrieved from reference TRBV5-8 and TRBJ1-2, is EAGVTQSPTHLIKTRGQQATLRCSPISGHTSVYWYQQALGLGLQFLLWYDEGEERNRGNFPPRFSGRQFPNYSSELNVNALELEDSALYLCASRRSGTGKYTFGSGTRLTVV.

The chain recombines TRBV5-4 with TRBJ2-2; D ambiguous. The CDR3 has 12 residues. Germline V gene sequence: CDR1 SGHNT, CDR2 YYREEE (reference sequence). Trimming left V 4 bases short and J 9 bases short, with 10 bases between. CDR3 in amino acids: CASSVDGWELFF. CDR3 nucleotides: TGTGCCAGCAGCGTGGACGGGTGGGAGCTGTTTTTT.

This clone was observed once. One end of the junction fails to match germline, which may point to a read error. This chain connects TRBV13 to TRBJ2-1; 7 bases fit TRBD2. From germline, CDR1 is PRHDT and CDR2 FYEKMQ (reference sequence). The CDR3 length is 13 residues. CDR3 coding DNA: TGTGCCAGCAGCATAGGGACTAAAAATGAGCAGTTCTTC. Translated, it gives CASSIGTKNEQFF. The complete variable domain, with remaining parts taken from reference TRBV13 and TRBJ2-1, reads AAGVIQSPRHLIKEKRETATLKCYPIPRHDTVYWYQQGPGQDPQFLISFYEKMQSDKGSIPDRFSAQQFSDYHSELNMSSLELGDSALYFCASSIGTKNEQFFGPGTRLTVL.